A selection of T cell receptor beta chains follows, all from one sample in a study of T cell responses to AZD1222 COVID-19 vaccine. Produced via immunoSEQ multiplex PCR; TCRdb's table is partial and in-frame only. Counted here are about 140,000 clones, more than 80% occurring once; the ten biggest clones make up over 3.5%. Sequences were derived from peripheral blood, sampled on day 0 of AZD1222 vaccination. The receptors shown here come from an adult in good health. Both conserved end residues are part of each CDR3. Fields, in order: clone size, J gene, D gene, V gene, CDR3 DNA, CDR3 protein. D genes are given only for firm matches. The listing skips clone size in some rows; elsewhere it reads once, few, many or a size class.

size: NA; J: TRBJ1-4; D: NA; V: TRBV6-5; DNA: TGTGCCAGCACCCCCGACAGACTTAATGAAAAACTGTTTTTT; CDR3: CASTPDRLNEKLFF
size: few; J: TRBJ1-3; D: NA; V: TRBV12-3/TRBV12-4; DNA: TGTGCCAGCAGCAGGGGTTCAGGAAACACCATATATTTT; CDR3: CASSRGSGNTIYF
size: NA; J: TRBJ1-4; D: NA; V: TRBV5-6; DNA: TGTGCCAGCAGCCCGCAAGGGGCAACTAATGAAAAACTGTTTTTT; CDR3: CASSPQGATNEKLFF
size: NA; J: TRBJ1-1; D: NA; V: TRBV7-3; DNA: TGTGCCAGCAGCTTAGGCCGGTCGAACACTGAAGCTTTCTTT; CDR3: CASSLGRSNTEAFF
size: NA; J: TRBJ2-3; D: NA; V: TRBV5-1; DNA: TGCGCCAGCAGCTTGGCCGGGGCAGGGGGCACAGATACGCAGTATTTT; CDR3: CASSLAGAGGTDTQYF
size: NA; J: TRBJ1-6; D: NA; V: TRBV18; DNA: TGTGCCAGCTCACCAGCGTGGGGTAATTCACCCCTCCACTTT; CDR3: CASSPAWGNSPLHF
size: NA; J: TRBJ2-7; D: TRBD2; V: TRBV28; DNA: TGTGCCAGCAGTTTAGCAGCGGGGGCGTTGTACGAGCAGTACTTC; CDR3: CASSLAAGALYEQYF
size: NA; J: TRBJ1-3; D: NA; V: TRBV10-3; DNA: TGTGCCATCAGTGACGGGACACTGTCTGGAAACACCATATATTTT; CDR3: CAISDGTLSGNTIYF
size: NA; J: TRBJ2-3; D: TRBD1; V: TRBV12-5; DNA: TGTGCTAGTGGCTGGGGACAGTCCACAGATACGCAGTATTTT; CDR3: CASGWGQSTDTQYF
size: NA; J: TRBJ2-7; D: NA; V: TRBV9; DNA: TGTGCCAGCAGCCGGGACGGAAACTACGAGCAGTACTTC; CDR3: CASSRDGNYEQYF
size: NA; J: TRBJ2-1; D: TRBD2; V: TRBV3-1/TRBV3-2; DNA: TGTGCCAGCAGCCAGCGGACTAGCCGTTACTCCTACAATGAGCAGTTCTTC; CDR3: CASSQRTSRYSYNEQFF
size: NA; J: TRBJ2-1; D: NA; V: TRBV21-1; DNA: TGTGCCAGCAGCTTTCCGCCGGACAGGACGAGTTACAATGAGCAGTTCTTC; CDR3: CASSFPPDRTSYNEQFF
size: NA; J: TRBJ1-2; D: NA; V: TRBV28; DNA: TGTGCCAGCAGTTTCATTCAGCCTAACTATGGCTACACCTTC; CDR3: CASSFIQPNYGYTF
size: NA; J: TRBJ2-2; D: TRBD2; V: TRBV2; DNA: TGTGCCAGCATTAGCGGGGGCTTCACCGGGGAGCTGTTTTTT; CDR3: CASISGGFTGELFF
size: NA; J: TRBJ2-1; D: NA; V: TRBV7-9; DNA: TGTGCCAGCAGCTTAGGGGGGGTTTCCAATGAGCAGTTCTTC; CDR3: CASSLGGVSNEQFF
size: NA; J: TRBJ1-2; D: TRBD1; V: TRBV29-1; DNA: TGCAGCGTTGTGGCAAAGGGGGCGCGTTACTATGGCTACACCTTC; CDR3: CSVVAKGARYYGYTF
size: NA; J: TRBJ1-1; D: NA; V: TRBV5-5; DNA: TGTGCCAGCAGCTTGGATCTTCGATTAGAAGCTTTCTTT; CDR3: CASSLDLRLEAFF
size: NA; J: TRBJ2-7; D: NA; V: TRBV27; DNA: TGTGCCAGCAGTTTGAGGGGGGGTAACGAGCAGTACTTC; CDR3: CASSLRGGNEQYF
size: NA; J: TRBJ1-4; D: TRBD1; V: TRBV6-2/TRBV6-3; DNA: TGTGCCAGCAGTTATCCCGGGACAGGAACTAATGAAAAACTGTTTTTT; CDR3: CASSYPGTGTNEKLFF
size: NA; J: TRBJ1-6; D: TRBD1; V: TRBV30; DNA: TGTGCCTGGAGTGTAGGAACAGGGGTTTCACCCCTCCACTTT; CDR3: CAWSVGTGVSPLHF
size: NA; J: TRBJ1-2; D: NA; V: TRBV18; DNA: TGTGCCAGCTCACCGCCGGACAAGGAGTGGGGCTACACCTTC; CDR3: CASSPPDKEWGYTF
size: NA; J: TRBJ1-1; D: NA; V: TRBV5-1; DNA: TGCGCCAGCAGCTCGGGTAATTCGGGGGCTGAAGCTTTCTTT; CDR3: CASSSGNSGAEAFF
size: NA; J: TRBJ2-5; D: NA; V: TRBV5-1; DNA: TGCGCCAGCAGCTGGGACCAAGGGGAAGAGACCCAGTACTTC; CDR3: CASSWDQGEETQYF
size: NA; J: TRBJ1-5; D: NA; V: TRBV7-6; DNA: TGTGCCAGCAGCTTAGCAGGGGGCAATCAGCCCCAGCATTTT; CDR3: CASSLAGGNQPQHF
size: NA; J: TRBJ2-3; D: TRBD1; V: TRBV9; DNA: TGTGCCAGCAGCGTAGGGACAGGGGGGCCAGATACGCAGTATTTT; CDR3: CASSVGTGGPDTQYF
size: NA; J: TRBJ1-2; D: NA; V: TRBV19; DNA: TGTGCCAGTACGGGGAGGATTAGCTATGGCTACACCTTC; CDR3: CASTGRISYGYTF
size: NA; J: TRBJ1-4; D: TRBD1; V: TRBV27; DNA: TGTGCCAGCAGTTTCTATACAGGGGCACAGGATGAAAAACTGTTTTTT; CDR3: CASSFYTGAQDEKLFF
size: NA; J: TRBJ1-2; D: NA; V: TRBV20-1; DNA: TGCAGTGCTAGAGCCGGGCACGGCTACACCTTC; CDR3: CSARAGHGYTF
size: NA; J: TRBJ1-3; D: NA; V: TRBV28; DNA: TGTGCCAGCAAAGAAACGGGCCTCGGAAGGGGAAACACCATATATTTT; CDR3: CASKETGLGRGNTIYF
size: NA; J: TRBJ1-1; D: NA; V: TRBV29-1; DNA: TGCAGCGTTGAACCAGGGGCGGCTGAAGCTTTCTTT; CDR3: CSVEPGAAEAFF
size: NA; J: TRBJ2-2; D: TRBD2; V: TRBV5-1; DNA: TGCGCCAGCAGCCGCACCGGACTAGCGGGGCAATCTGCCACAAACACCGGGGAGCTGTTTTTT; CDR3: CASSRTGLAGQSATNTGELFF
size: NA; J: TRBJ2-1; D: NA; V: TRBV19; DNA: TGTGCCAGTAGTATAGGGCTCGGCAGGGTCGGCAATGAGCAGTTCTTC; CDR3: CASSIGLGRVGNEQFF
size: NA; J: TRBJ1-3; D: NA; V: TRBV6-5; DNA: TGTGCCAGCACAACGGGGAGGCGCACTGGAAACACCATATATTTT; CDR3: CASTTGRRTGNTIYF